What follows are 11 T cell receptor beta chains derived from one specimen sequenced in a study of blood T cell repertoires in COVID-19. The method was immunoSEQ multiplex PCR; TCRdb's version includes in-frame clones alone and lacks a portion of them. This sample has more than 250,000 clones; approximately 89% occur once, and the top ten carry about 2.7%. The sample taken for sequencing was PBMCs or T cells enriched from blood (not recorded which). These receptors came from a woman younger than 35 who had recovered from COVID-19.

V gene TRBV7-2 combines with J gene TRBJ2-7; the match to TRBD1 covers 7 bases. V gave up 4 bases and J gave up 0 bases; unmatched junction bases: 3. There are 14 residues in the CDR3. Germline CDR1 and CDR2: SGHTA and FQGNSA. The DNA for the CDR3 is TGTGCCAGCAGCTCGGACAGGTTCTCCTACGAGCAGTACTTC. Amino acid sequence: CASSSDRFSYEQYF.

The J gene is TRBJ2-1, the V gene TRBV5-1; TRBD2 agrees at 7 bases. Germline trimming cut 0 bases from V and 9 bases from J; bases unmatched to any gene: 9. The CDR3 is 15 amino acids. Germline values: CDR1 SGHRS, CDR2 YFSETQ. CDR3 sequence (DNA): TGCGCCAGCAGCTTGGCGGGGGGAGTCGCTCTTGAGCAGTTCTTC. This codes for CASSLAGGVALEQFF.

DNA for the CDR3: TGTGCCAGCTCACTCAACCGGGACAGGGGAGGTTCACCCCTCCACTTT. Translating it yields CASSLNRDRGGSPLHF. The chain employs TRBV18 and TRBJ1-6, with 10 positions matching TRBD1. Germline-derived CDR1 and CDR2 are KGHSH and LQKENI. Trimming cost V 4 bases and J 9 bases; bases outside gene matches: 9. This CDR3 spans 16 amino acids.

The V call is TRBV3-1 (or the pseudogene TRBV3-2), the J call TRBJ2-1; 9 bases match TRBD2. The CDR3 consists of 18 residues. Germline CDR1 LGHDT, CDR2 YNNKEL (reference sequence). V was pared by 0 bases and J by 8 bases, with 14 bases of the junction left unmatched. CDR3 residues: CASSQDHSGLAFGYEQFF. CDR3 in DNA: TGTGCCAGCAGCCAAGATCACTCGGGACTAGCCTTTGGGTATGAGCAGTTCTTC.

This sequence joins TRBV5-1 and TRBJ2-2; possibly TRBD1 for D (5 bases). Germline V gene sequence: CDR1 SGHRS, CDR2 YFSETQ. This CDR3 has 15 amino acids. The V end was cut by 0 bases, the J end by 2 bases, with 8 bases between. For the CDR3, the DNA is TGCGCCAGCAGCTTGGCTCAGGGAAACACCGGGGAGCTGTTTTTT. Its translation: CASSLAQGNTGELFF.

This clone was counted once. The CDR3 region has the DNA TGTGCCACCAGTGATGCGGGGAACCCTCAGCATTTT. The encoded protein is CATSDAGNPQHF. V and J are TRBV24-1 and TRBJ1-5; D unresolved. V was pared by 3 bases and J by 13 bases, with 12 bases between. The CDR3 loop spans 12 amino acids. Germline V lookup: CDR1 KGHDR, CDR2 SFDVKD.

The chain employs TRBV9 and TRBJ2-3, with 9 bases lining up with TRBD2. Trimming took 3 bases from V and 3 from J; bases not matched to a gene: 2. The CDR3 consists of 14 residues. The germline CDR1 and CDR2 sequences are SGDLS and YYNGEE. Here the CDR3 DNA reads TGTGCCAGCAGCGATAGCGGGAGAACAGATACGCAGTATTTT. This translates into CASSDSGRTDTQYF.

V usage is TRBV6-2 or TRBV6-3 and J usage is TRBJ2-5, with a tentative D call TRBD2 (7 bases). Between the trimmed V and J ends, which lost 2 bases and 4 bases, there was a span of 11 bases. The CDR3 length is 14 residues. Per germline, CDR1 MNHEY and CDR2 SVGEGT. CDR3 nucleotide sequence: TGTGCCAGCAGTTACGGGGGGGCCGGAGAGACCCAGTACTTC. It yields the protein CASSYGGAGETQYF.

The CDR3 DNA reads TGTGCCAGCAGCGTAGACCGGGACACCTATGGCTACACCTTC. It translates to CASSVDRDTYGYTF. The chain has TRBV9 and TRBJ1-2; TRBD1 is a possible D gene (6 bases). V gave up 0 bases and J gave up 4 bases, with 10 bases separating them. This CDR3 contains 14 residues. Germline assignment: CDR1 SGDLS and CDR2 YYNGEE.

As DNA, the CDR3 is TGCGCCAGCAGCCAAGATGCTACGGTCCAAGAGACCCAGTACTTC. Amino acids: CASSQDATVQETQYF. The J gene is TRBJ2-5, the V gene TRBV4-1; no definite D call. The CDR3 is 15 residues long. Germline loops: CDR1 MGHRA, CDR2 YSYEKL. With 0 bases removed from V and 1 base from J, the gap between germline ends came to 9 bases.

This sequence joins TRBV25-1 and TRBJ2-3; tentative D call: TRBD2 (6 bases). The CDR3 spans 14 residues. Germline assignment: CDR1 MGHDK and CDR2 SYGVNS. Trimming took 3 bases from V and 9 from J, leaving 16 bases between them. The CDR3: CASSDPGLGITQYF. As DNA, the CDR3 is TGTGCCAGCAGTGACCCGGGACTGGGCATAACGCAGTATTTT. Variable domain in full (rest from reference TRBV25-1 and TRBJ2-3): EADIYQTPRYLVIGTGKKITLECSQTMGHDKMYWYQQDPGMELHLIHYSYGVNSTEKGDLSSESTVSRIRTEHFPLTLESARPSHTSQYLCASSDPGLGITQYFGPGTRLTVL.